This T cell receptor delta chain was recovered during a study of γδ T cells in repeated Plasmodium falciparum infection. CDR3 size: 19 residues. Germline values: CDR1 TSWWSYY, CDR2 QGS. The junction had 16 bases not matched to a gene; V was cut back by 2 bases and J by 3 bases. Gammadelta T cells were flow-sorted from PBMC into Vgamma9/Vdelta2+ and Vdelta2-negative populations for bulk analysis. Sequencing covered both gamma and delta TCR chains per sample. TCRdb processed the multiplex PCR reads again with the CATT caller. This repertoire shows some 50,000 delta-chain clones, roughly 1.6% found once; its top ten account for around 8.6%. The table lists this clone with a few counts. The TCRdb protein, from a much larger clone, departs from this DNA's translation at residue 14, likely by read error; the protein shown derives from the DNA.

This TCR came from a pool of human donors (malaria-infected and uninfected, not separated). The V call is TRDV1, the J call TRDJ1; TRDD3 matches 9 bases. The sequenced sample was gamma-delta T cells from blood. In DNA, the CDR3 is TGTGCTCTTGGGGAATTCGGCATTTTCTGGGGGATCTTCGCCGATAAACTCATCTTT. Translating it yields CALGEFGIFWGIFADKLIF.